This T cell receptor beta chain was captured in a study of cytomegalovirus exposure and HLA in healthy donors. Study details: Of the donors genotyped, several hundred in all, 81% fell in the Caucasian-associated ancestry cluster. Regarding the study as a whole: Analysis was performed later, and it showed HLA-associated TCR beta chains to be more clonally expanded than equally common others. Most subjects had HLA-A and HLA-B alleles reportedly predicted accurately by TCR beta sequences.

The PCR had 60 Vbeta and 13 Jbeta primers. In the original workflow: Roughly 73 million unique TCR beta chains, around 11 million of them shared, were counted by a later analysis. Here immunoSEQ multiplex PCR was the method, and the copy in TCRdb shows in-frame clones only, minus some. Clone size and the V and J calls come from that table; the DNA yielded D and trimming. The table shows roughly 180,000 clones, with 65% to 80% occurring only once. About this clone itself: The antigen is not known.

Per germline, CDR1 SGHAT and CDR2 FQNNGV. The CDR3 consists of 14 residues. V gave up 5 bases and J gave up 4 bases, with 15 bases separating them. This TCR derives from a woman aged 25 to 45 in good health and CMV-seropositive. The genes are TRBV11-2 and TRBJ2-7; D might be TRBD1 (6 bases). The sample was PBMCs. The CDR3 nucleotides are TGTGCCAGCAGCCCAAGGACAGACGGGTACGAGCAGTACTTC. Translated, it gives CASSPRTDGYEQYF.